The entry that follows covers one T cell receptor (beta chain) sequence. Its recognized antigen is unknown. Within one base of it there is no much larger clone, and no base qualities were kept. On a MiSeq, deep resolution sequencing aimed for a depth between 1 in 1 million and 1 in 200,000 T cells, with each clonotype covered about 9.9x on average. The immunoSEQ hsTCRB Kit was used to generate the TCR beta libraries. As for how the authors treated the data: The data were analyzed with ImmunoSEQ Analyzer and ImmunoSEQ Data Assistant, and V, D and J gene assignments followed IMGT definitions. Clonality, which ranges from 0 to 1, was calculated by subtracting the normalized Shannon entropy of productive rearrangement frequencies from one. Only overrepresented clonotypes making up at least 0.05% of each patient's repertoire were included in the public clonotype analysis. Fewer than 15 repertoires from age-matched healthy donors, obtained from immuneACCESS, served as clonality controls. Drawn from immuneACCESS, this table holds only the in-frame rearrangements with V and J called that TCRdb kept. Clones are partly lost; checked studies trace under half to an unresolved V gene and leave the rest unexplained. The V and J calls and clone size come from that table; D and trimming were worked out from the DNA. The sample yields around 310,000 clones; about 77% were counted once. Clones ranked in the top ten supply 5% to 7% of the sample.

The data were taken from a study of cytotoxic CD8 clonotypes in ibrutinib-treated CLL (dated by TCRdb to the early 2020s). Background on the whole study: In this cohort, over 14 patients were treatment-naive and about ten were relapsed/refractory, while some 17 had unmutated IGHV. Partial responses were observed in 24 patients and complete responses in 2; after a median follow-up of roughly 62 months, remission was maintained in some 14 patients and progression was observed in approximately 12. Response samples were obtained after a median of around 11 months of treatment, with a range of about 6 to 36 months. An average of about 250,000 productive templates and 94,082 productive rearrangements was obtained per sample. Longitudinal samples were obtainable from about 30% of the 86 participants in the trial. Cryopreserved peripheral blood mononuclear cells were obtained prior to treatment, at the time of response, and at either disease progression or sustained remission. Findings and caveats that apply to the study as a whole: Baseline clonality was found to be higher than that of age-matched healthy donors and was strongly correlated with circulating CD8+ T-cell counts. Clonality rose at ibrutinib response, remained stable during sustained remission, and dropped back toward baseline at progression. Sustained-remission and progressing patients did not have matched sampling times, and lymph node repertoires were not examined. Public clonotypes were rare and either shrank or stayed stable during treatment, and the rise in clonality at ibrutinib response reflected expansion of private clonotypes.

The cysteine opens and the phenylalanine closes a CDR3 of 17 amino acids. The CDR3 DNA has 51 bases and is translated from base 1. The germline ends are 13 bases apart after V is trimmed by 0 bases and J by 0 bases. CDR1 and CDR2 were assigned from the germline V gene (reference sequence) as SGHNT and YYREEE. For TCR beta library preparation, roughly 2 micrograms of genomic DNA were isolated from cryopreserved PBMCs. High-throughput TCR beta sequencing was performed on longitudinal blood samples from CLL patients receiving ibrutinib monotherapy. The patients took part in an open-label, single-center phase 2 trial of ibrutinib monotherapy.

The clonotype originates from a human donor with chronic lymphocytic leukemia. The starting material was PBMCs, obtained before ibrutinib treatment. The chain uses TRBV5-4 and TRBJ2-1; matching of 6 bases hints at TRBD2 as the D gene. Read as DNA, the sequence is TGTGCCAGCAGCTTGGGGCGCGGGGCAAGCTCCTACAATGAGCAGTTCTTC. Its amino acids are CASSLGRGASSYNEQFF.